The clone carrying this TCR beta chain turned up a few times. Antigen: not known. Each CDR3 protein gets one entry after TCRdb re-called the 5' RACE reads with MiXCR. This sample yields over 35,000 distinct CDR3 sequences, of which 7.5% to 10% are seen a single time; about 11% belongs to the top ten. The data were obtained in a study of T-cell memory formation after mild COVID-19. General observations from the study: Day 15 to 85 contracting clones showed balanced CD4/CD8; day 15 to 37 expanders favored CD4+. Some responding clones appeared in pre-infection memory, suggesting cross-reactive memory joined.

Sequenced input: PBMCs or a T cell subset sorted from them (not recorded which). This clonotype was obtained from an adult woman who had mild COVID-19 (a few samples of this study predate the infection). Cell type and time point are not known.

CDR3 coding DNA: TGTGCCAGCAAGCGGACAGTCTTTAGCTTTCCGGGTGGCTACACCTTC. This encodes CASKRTVFSFPGGYTF. V is TRBV27 and J is TRBJ1-2, with D perhaps matching TRBD1 (6 bases). The CDR3 spans 16 residues. V lost 7 bases and J 7 bases, leaving 25 bases between the germline ends. CDR1 is MNHEY and CDR2 is SMNVEV in the germline V gene (reference sequence).